The 13 T cell receptor beta chains given below trace back to one sample, sequenced in a study of blood T cell repertoires in COVID-19. Here immunoSEQ multiplex PCR was the method, and the copy in TCRdb shows in-frame clones only, minus some. Here the sample spans roughly 130,000 clones, about 87% being singletons. Sequenced material: peripheral blood. Receptors were obtained from a human donor with COVID-19, enrolled during active disease. The donor label of this sample is uncertain.

In this sample, this clone turned up a few times. This chain connects TRBV18 to TRBJ2-5; a weak D match, TRBD1 (6 bases). Trimming shortened V by 4 bases and J by 2 bases, and 14 bases separated the two germline ends. The germline gives CDR1 KGHSH, CDR2 LQKENI. The CDR3 is 15 residues long. The CDR3 loop is CASSLSQDRQETQYF. CDR3 DNA: TGTGCCAGCTCACTCTCGCAGGACAGACAAGAGACCCAGTACTTC.

V usage is TRBV7-9 and J usage is TRBJ2-2; 7 bases are shared with TRBD1. Germline-derived CDR1 and CDR2 are SEHNR and FQNEAQ (reference sequence). Unmatched junction bases numbered 4, after V lost 3 bases and J lost 6 bases. The CDR3 loop spans 14 amino acids. The CDR3 sequence is CASSLSGGSGELFF. The CDR3 DNA sequence: TGTGCCAGCAGCTTGTCAGGGGGTTCCGGGGAGCTGTTTTTT.

This chain links TRBV28 with TRBJ1-5; the D gene is possibly TRBD1 (6 bases). This CDR3 has 15 residues. CDR1 and CDR2 (germline): MDHEN, SYDVKM. Between the trimmed V and J ends, which lost 6 bases and 3 bases, there was a span of 15 bases. The DNA of the CDR3 is TGTGCCAGCAGAAGGAGGACAGCTCCCAATCAGCCCCAGCATTTT. Translation: CASRRRTAPNQPQHF. The complete variable domain, with remaining parts taken from reference TRBV28 and TRBJ1-5, reads DVKVTQSSRYLVKRTGEKVFLECVQDMDHENMFWYRQDPGLGLRLIYFSYDVKMKEKGDIPEGYSVSREKKERFSLILESASTNQTSMYLCASRRRTAPNQPQHFGDGTRLSIL.

This chain uses TRBV4-1 with TRBJ2-2; tentatively, D is TRBD1 (6 bases). The V end was cut by 4 bases, the J end by 5 bases, with 14 bases between. CDR1 and CDR2 from the germline V gene are MGHRA and YSYEKL. The CDR3 runs to 15 residues. CDR3 nucleotides: TGCGCCAGCAGCCTCCTGGTAGGGGGAACCGGGGAGCTGTTTTTT. Its protein product is CASSLLVGGTGELFF.

The chain links TRBV30 to TRBJ2-4, with 10 bases that match TRBD2. Germline loops: CDR1 GTSNPN, CDR2 SVGIG (reference sequence). CDR3 size: 17 residues. V gave up 0 bases and J gave up 7 bases; unmatched junction bases: 12. The CDR3 region is CAWSVGASGSVLNIQYF. The CDR3 region has the DNA TGTGCCTGGAGTGTAGGTGCTAGCGGGAGTGTCCTCAACATTCAGTACTTC.

A single count supports this clone. The chain couples TRBV11-2 to TRBJ1-5; D call uncertain. Trimming cost V 5 bases and J 3 bases, with 8 bases left between them. Germline CDR1 SGHAT, CDR2 FQNNGV. This CDR3 region has 13 residues. For the CDR3, the DNA is TGTGCCAGCAGCCCCCACACCAATCAGCCCCAGCATTTT. The encoded protein is CASSPHTNQPQHF.

CDR3 sequence: CASSLEDREIYYGYTF. Here the CDR3 DNA reads TGTGCCAGCAGCCTGGAAGACAGGGAGATATACTATGGCTACACCTTC. The chain couples TRBV5-6 to TRBJ1-2; 7 bases fit TRBD1. The CDR3 contains 16 residues. Germline V gives CDR1 SGHDT, CDR2 YYEEEE. The V and J ends lost 4 bases and 3 bases, in that order; junction bases with no gene match: 12.

The V and J genes are TRBV7-2 and TRBJ2-2; 7 nucleotides match TRBD2. Germline CDR1 SGHTA, CDR2 FQGNSA. Trimming at V came to 2 bases and at J to 5 bases, leaving 8 bases not matched to a gene. The CDR3 extends over 16 amino acids. The CDR3 bases are TGTGCCAGCAGCTTATCGGGATCGGGGGGTACCGGGGAGCTGTTTTTT. It translates to CASSLSGSGGTGELFF.

This chain links TRBV6-5 with TRBJ1-4; D is perhaps TRBD1 (6 bases). Germline V gives CDR1 MNHEY, CDR2 SVGAGI. Trimming stripped 2 bases from V and 4 bases from J, with 8 bases between. The CDR3 sequence is 14 residues long. The DNA for the CDR3 is TGTGCCAGCAGTTACGGACAGTTTAATGAAAAACTGTTTTTT. This translates into CASSYGQFNEKLFF.

The J gene is TRBJ2-1, the V gene TRBV6-6, with D possibly matching TRBD1 (6 bases). The V and J ends lost 5 bases and 3 bases respectively, with 20 bases between them. The germline CDR1 and CDR2 sequences are MNHNY and SVGAGI (reference sequence). This CDR3 region has 17 residues. CDR3 amino acids: CASSHQTGSPYYNEQFF. The CDR3 DNA is TGTGCCAGCAGTCATCAAACAGGGTCCCCTTACTACAATGAGCAGTTCTTC.

The chain has TRBV6-6 and TRBJ2-7; D not certain. Germline V CDR1 and CDR2: MNHNY, SVGAGI (reference sequence). There are 14 residues in the CDR3. V was cut by 0 bases and J by 3 bases, with 9 bases left in between. CDR3 sequence: CASSYSTNYYEQYF. DNA of the CDR3: TGTGCCAGCAGTTACTCCACTAATTACTACGAGCAGTACTTC.

The genes are TRBV12-5 and TRBJ2-1; D remains ambiguous. This CDR3 comprises 13 residues. Germline lookup yields CDR1 LGHNT and CDR2 FRNRAP. The germline V and J ends were trimmed by 6 bases and 6 bases, with 12 bases remaining between them. CDR3 in amino acids: CASGRSPVNEQFF. CDR3 nucleotide sequence: TGTGCTAGTGGCCGTTCTCCAGTCAATGAGCAGTTCTTC.

The chain combines TRBV6-5 with TRBJ1-5; 7 bases fit TRBD1. Germline V gene sequence: CDR1 MNHEY, CDR2 SVGAGI. This CDR3 contains 14 residues. V gave up 5 bases and J gave up 7 bases; unmatched junction bases: 8. This CDR3 reads CASSQRQGGQPQHF. CDR3 nucleotide sequence: TGTGCCAGCAGTCAACGACAGGGTGGGCAGCCCCAGCATTTT.